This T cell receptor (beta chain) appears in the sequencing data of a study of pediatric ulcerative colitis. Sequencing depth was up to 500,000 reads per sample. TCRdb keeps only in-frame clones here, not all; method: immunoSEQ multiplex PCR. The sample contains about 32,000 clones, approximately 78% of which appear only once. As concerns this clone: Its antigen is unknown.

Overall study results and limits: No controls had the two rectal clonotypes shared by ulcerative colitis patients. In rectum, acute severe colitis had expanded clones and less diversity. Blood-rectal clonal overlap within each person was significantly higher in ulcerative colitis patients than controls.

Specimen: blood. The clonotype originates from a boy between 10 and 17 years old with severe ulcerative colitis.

The CDR3 DNA reads as TGTGCCTGGAGTGTGGGTATGAACACTGAAGCTTTCTTT. Its protein product is CAWSVGMNTEAFF. The rearrangement uses TRBV30 and TRBJ1-1; D unclear. CDR3 size: 13 residues. The germline V gene has CDR1 GTSNPN and CDR2 SVGIG (reference sequence). Trimming removed 0 bases at V and 0 bases at J, with 5 bases between.